This T cell receptor beta chain stems from a study of cytotoxic CD8 clonotypes in ibrutinib-treated CLL (dated by TCRdb to about 2021). In terms of the full investigation: The cohort had 11 relapsed/refractory and around 16 treatment-naive patients; some 17 were IGHV unmutated. Response samples were obtained after a median of around 11 months of treatment, with a range of roughly 6 to 40 months. Samples averaged roughly 260,000 productive templates and tens of thousands of productive rearrangements. Every remission and progressive disease sample was obtained while ibrutinib was still being received by the patients. Responses were partial in some 24 patients and complete in 2; after median about 68 months follow-up, about 14 stayed in remission and about twelve progressed. Of the approximately 86 people in the trial, 26 had longitudinal samples available. Cryopreserved peripheral blood mononuclear cells were collected at three points: before therapy, at response, and at either sustained remission or disease progression. Paper-wide results and their limitations: Public clonotypes were found to be uncommon and were observed to contract or remain stable during treatment; the increase in clonality was shown to reflect expansion of private clonotypes at ibrutinib response. Clonality increased at ibrutinib response, stayed stable in sustained remission, and fell back toward baseline at progression. Lymph node repertoires were not examined, and the timing of sampling was not matched between patients in sustained remission and those whose disease progressed. Baseline clonality was found to be higher than that of age-matched healthy donors and was strongly correlated with circulating CD8+ T-cell counts.

This clone has more than one count but fewer than ten. Its antigen is still unknown. Within one base of it there is no much larger clone, and no base qualities were kept. Explained via the paper, the time point label denotes: roughly 2 years on ibrutinib. For TCR beta library preparation, about 2 micrograms of genomic DNA were extracted from the cryopreserved PBMCs. High-throughput TCR beta sequencing was performed on longitudinal blood samples from CLL patients receiving ibrutinib monotherapy. The patients were enrolled in a single-center, open-label phase 2 trial of ibrutinib monotherapy. A MiSeq instrument was used for deep resolution sequencing, which targeted depths ranging from 1 in 1 million up to 1 in 200,000 T cells, with coverage averaging 10x for each clonotype. TCR beta libraries were generated with the immunoSEQ hsTCRB Kit. In the source study's methods: Data were analyzed with ImmunoSEQ Data Assistant and ImmunoSEQ Analyzer, with V, D and J genes assigned per IMGT definitions. Clonality, which ranges from 0 to 1, was calculated by subtracting the normalized Shannon entropy of productive rearrangement frequencies from one. Only overrepresented clonotypes making up at least 0.05% of the repertoire of each patient were included in the public clonotype analysis. Fewer than 15 age-matched healthy donor repertoires from immuneACCESS served as clonality controls. Here the immuneACCESS table is served through TCRdb, limited to in-frame sequences with V and J called. Missing clones are a known gap in these copies; in checked studies unresolved V genes cover under half, and the rest lacks a known reason. V and J calls and clone size are copied from that table; D and trimming were computed from the DNA. The sample table holds 90,000 to 150,000 clones, of which 58% were seen once. The ten largest account for 30% to 45% of the sample.

Including the terminal cysteine and phenylalanine, the CDR3 comprises 12 residues. Only CDR3 DNA is held: 36 bases, read in frame from base 1. Trimming removed 5 bases from V and 4 bases from J, leaving 8 bases between the germline ends. CDR1 and CDR2 are drawn from the germline V gene: SGHTA, FQGNSA. The TCR originated in a human donor with chronic lymphocytic leukemia. The V and J genes are TRBV7-2 and TRBJ1-2, and the D gene may be TRBD1, 5 bases matching. Sequences were derived from PBMCs, sampled after 24 months of ibrutinib treatment. The nucleotides read TGTGCCAGCAGCCCCCAGGGCTATGGCTACACCTTC. It encodes CASSPQGYGYTF.